The 4 T cell receptor beta chains below were found in one sample sequenced in a study of cytomegalovirus exposure and HLA in healthy donors. Repertoires were generated with immunoSEQ multiplex PCR, while TCRdb's copy carries only in-frame clones and drops some. This repertoire shows about 98,000 clones, roughly 87% found once; its top ten account for around 6%. Sequenced: PBMCs. These receptor sequences come from a man aged 18 to 35 in good health and CMV-seropositive.

The V gene is TRBV7-2, the J gene TRBJ2-3; 10 bases line up with TRBD1. The CDR3 extends over 14 amino acids. Germline loops: CDR1 SGHTA, CDR2 FQGNSA. V lost 5 bases, J lost 4 bases, and 3 bases stayed unmatched. CDR3 nucleotides: TGTGCCAGCAGCGCGACAGGGGGCCCAGATACGCAGTATTTT. Protein: CASSATGGPDTQYF.

This clone has just one count. V and J are TRBV2 and TRBJ2-7; possible D gene TRBD2, 6 bases. Germline CDR1 SNHLY, CDR2 FYNNEI. Trimming took off 6 bases at V and 3 bases at J, with 15 bases between the two ends. The CDR3 is 14 amino acids. The CDR3: CASSLETSNYEQYF. CDR3 nucleotide sequence: TGTGCCAGCAGCCTTGAAACTAGCAACTACGAGCAGTACTTC.

The chain joins TRBV2 to TRBJ2-1; TRBD1 is a possible D gene (6 bases). Germline lookup yields CDR1 SNHLY and CDR2 FYNNEI. The CDR3 is made up of 13 amino acids. The V and J ends lost 4 bases and 4 bases respectively, with 8 bases between them. CDR3 sequence: CASSVDSYNEQFF. CDR3 bases: TGTGCCAGCAGTGTGGACAGTTACAATGAGCAGTTCTTC.

V gene TRBV27 combines with J gene TRBJ2-7; the D is unclear. CDR1 is MNHEY and CDR2 is SMNVEV in the germline V gene (reference sequence). The CDR3 runs 16 residues. With 0 bases removed from V and 0 bases from J, the gap between germline ends came to 12 bases. CDR3 sequence: CASSLSPYPSSYEQYF. DNA of the CDR3: TGTGCCAGCAGTTTATCGCCATATCCGAGCTCCTACGAGCAGTACTTC.